This passage covers 9 T cell receptor beta chains from one sample sequenced in a study of shared clonotypes between healthy human individuals. Sequencing used immunoSEQ multiplex PCR; TCRdb keeps in-frame clones, though not all of them. The sample yields roughly 2.5 million clones, more than 90% seen once. The material sequenced was naive CD4+ T cells sorted from blood. Documented subset: CD45RA+ positively selected. The receptors were sampled from a young man in good health.

This clone was found a few times. This sample includes further DNA sequences coding for the same CDR3. The chain combines TRBV4-1 with TRBJ1-1; a weak D match, TRBD1 (5 bases). The CDR3 totals 14 residues. The germline CDR1 and CDR2 sequences are MGHRA and YSYEKL. V was cut by 3 bases and J by 1 base, with 9 bases left in between. CDR3 amino acids: CASSQLTGNTEAFF. CDR3 DNA: TGCGCCAGCAGCCAGCTTACAGGGAACACTGAAGCTTTCTTT.

This clone was recorded once. The rearrangement joins TRBV7-2 to TRBJ1-4, with D perhaps TRBD1 (5 bases). Trimming removed 1 base at V and 6 bases at J, with 18 bases between. Germline V gene data show CDR1 as SGHTA and CDR2 as FQGNSA. The length of the CDR3 is 17 residues. The CDR3 reads CASSLEGDWGMDEKLFF. The CDR3 DNA sequence: TGTGCCAGCAGCTTAGAGGGAGACTGGGGGATGGATGAAAAACTGTTTTTT.

About this clone: At the DNA level, this CDR3 is encoded by other sequences in the same sample as well. J is TRBJ2-7 and V is TRBV2, with a weak D call TRBD1 (6 bases). V shed 4 bases and J shed 4 bases, with 8 bases lying between them. Germline V gene lookup returns CDR1 SNHLY and CDR2 FYNNEI. The CDR3 covers 12 residues. CDR3 sequence reads: CASSGGPYEQYF. The DNA for the CDR3 is TGTGCCAGCAGTGGGGGGCCTTACGAGCAGTACTTC. The variable domain in full, completed from reference TRBV2 and TRBJ2-7, reads EPEVTQTPSHQVTQMGQEVILRCVPISNHLYFYWYRQILGQKVEFLVSFYNNEISEKSEIFDDQFSVERPDGSNFTLKIRSTKLEDSAMYFCASSGGPYEQYFGPGTRLTVT.

The chain recombines TRBV7-9 with TRBJ1-1, with D possibly being TRBD1 (6 bases). The CDR3 loop spans 15 amino acids. The V gene lost 1 base and the J gene lost 0 bases, with 9 bases spanning the gap. CDR1 and CDR2 from the germline V gene are SEHNR and FQNEAQ (reference sequence). CDR3 protein: CASSLEGVLNTEAFF. The CDR3 nucleotides read TGTGCCAGCAGCTTAGAGGGGGTATTGAACACTGAAGCTTTCTTT.

This sequence joins TRBV4-3 and TRBJ2-7, with D maybe TRBD1 (6 bases). Germline CDR1 and CDR2: LGHNA and YSLEER. CDR3 size: 16 residues. Trimming removed 2 bases from V and 0 bases from J, with 14 bases in between. As DNA, the CDR3 is TGCGCCAGCAGCCAATCATTAGGGACACTCTCCTACGAGCAGTACTTC. As protein: CASSQSLGTLSYEQYF.

The V gene is TRBV28, the J gene TRBJ1-1; maybe TRBD1 (5 bases). Germline V gene data show CDR1 as MDHEN and CDR2 as SYDVKM. The CDR3 has 12 amino acids. V lost 3 bases to trimming and J lost 11 bases, with 13 bases between them. DNA of the CDR3: TGTGCCAGCAGTTTTAGGGGATTCTGGGCTTTCTTT. Protein sequence: CASSFRGFWAFF.

The V call is TRBV6-5, the J call TRBJ2-3; D not certain. This CDR3 has 13 residues. V dropped 4 bases and J dropped 4 bases, with 9 bases sitting between them. Germline CDR1 and CDR2: MNHEY and SVGAGI. The CDR3 region has the DNA TGTGCCAGCAGTTCCGCGTTGTCAGATACGCAGTATTTT. Translating it yields CASSSALSDTQYF.

The chain has TRBV5-1 and TRBJ2-1; perhaps TRBD2 as D (5 bases). The CDR3 sequence is 15 residues long. Per the germline V gene, CDR1 is SGHRS and CDR2 is YFSETQ. With 5 bases removed from V and 5 bases from J, the gap between germline ends came to 17 bases. The DNA of the CDR3 is TGCGCCAGCAGTTACATTGGCGGGCCGGACAATGAGCAGTTCTTC. Its translation is CASSYIGGPDNEQFF.

The rearrangement links TRBV4-1 to TRBJ2-7, with TRBD2 identical over 9 bases. V lost 3 bases to trimming and J lost 1 base; unmatched junction nucleotides: 4. This CDR3 region has 15 residues. From germline, CDR1 is MGHRA and CDR2 YSYEKL. The CDR3 is CASSQASGVSYEQYF. The CDR3, as DNA: TGCGCCAGCAGCCAGGCTAGCGGGGTATCCTACGAGCAGTACTTC.